The T cell receptor (beta chain) under discussion was sequenced for a study of technical replicates of blood from a handful of donors. V lost 4 bases to trimming and J lost 8 bases, with 23 bases between them. This CDR3 spans 16 amino acids. From germline, CDR1 is MNHEY and CDR2 SVGAGI. TCRdb keeps only in-frame clones here, not all; method: immunoSEQ multiplex PCR. The data hold about 88,000 clones, with just under 95% observed a single time. Sequencing was done on a sample of T cells isolated from PBMCs. The clonotype comes from a human donor in good health. The chain joins TRBV6-5 to TRBJ1-2; D might be TRBD1 (6 bases). The CDR3 loop is CASSSTLSQGFYGYTF. CDR3 sequence (DNA): TGTGCCAGCAGTTCTACGTTGTCACAGGGATTCTACGGCTACACCTTC.